Reported below is one TCR beta chain. Antigen specificity is unknown. This sample was taken from a study of CD8 T cells in Susac syndrome. Study findings and constraints: The relatively small number of individuals in the TCR sequencing and HLA analysis was acknowledged by the study.

Random hexamers primed reverse transcription of about 0.45 to 1 ug RNA. An immunoSEQ multiplex PCR amplified TCR beta CDR3 over 54 Vbeta and 13 Jbeta. In TCRdb, the immunoSEQ multiplex PCR reads were re-called with MiXCR into one record per CDR3 protein. Of about 190,000 distinct CDR3 sequences listed, roughly 92% are singletons. Healthy donors constituted the control group, matched for age and sex. V lost 4 bases to trimming and J lost 3 bases, with 11 bases between them. From germline, CDR1 is SGHNT and CDR2 YYREEE (reference sequence). This CDR3 contains 13 residues. Material: CD4+ T cells from PBMCs. The sequence came from a human donor in good health. This sequence joins TRBV5-4 and TRBJ2-7, with D perhaps matching TRBD1 (5 bases). The CDR3 DNA is TGTGCCAGCAGCCGGACATACAGCTACGAGCAGTACTTC. It is translated as CASSRTYSYEQYF.